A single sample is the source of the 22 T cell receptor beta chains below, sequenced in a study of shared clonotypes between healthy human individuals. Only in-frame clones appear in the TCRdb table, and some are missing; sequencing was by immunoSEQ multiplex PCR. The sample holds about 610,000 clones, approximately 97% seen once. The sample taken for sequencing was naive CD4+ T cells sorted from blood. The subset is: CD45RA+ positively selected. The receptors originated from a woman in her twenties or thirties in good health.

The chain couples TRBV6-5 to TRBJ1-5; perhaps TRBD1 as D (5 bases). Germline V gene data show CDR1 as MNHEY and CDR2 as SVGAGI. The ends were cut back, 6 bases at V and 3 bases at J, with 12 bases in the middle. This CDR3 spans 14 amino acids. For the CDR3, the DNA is TGTGCCAGCAGGCGTACGACAGACAATCAGCCCCAGCATTTT. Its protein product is CASRRTTDNQPQHF.

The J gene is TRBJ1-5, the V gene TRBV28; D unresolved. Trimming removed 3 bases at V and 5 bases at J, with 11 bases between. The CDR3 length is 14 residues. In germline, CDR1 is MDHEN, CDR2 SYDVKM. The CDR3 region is CASSFISGDQPQHF. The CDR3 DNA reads TGTGCCAGCAGTTTTATTTCCGGAGATCAGCCCCAGCATTTT.

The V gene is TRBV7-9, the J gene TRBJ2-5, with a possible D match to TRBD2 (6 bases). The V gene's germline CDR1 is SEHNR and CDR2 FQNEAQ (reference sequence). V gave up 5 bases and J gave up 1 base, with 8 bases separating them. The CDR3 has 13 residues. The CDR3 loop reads CASSTGVQETQYF. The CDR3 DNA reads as TGTGCCAGCAGCACGGGGGTCCAAGAGACCCAGTACTTC.

The CDR3 coding sequence is TGTGCTAGTGGTTTGACCCCCCATGGGGCGGGAGGGGCTAAGGGCCAAGAGACCCAGTACTTC. Its translation is CASGLTPHGAGGAKGQETQYF. The chain combines TRBV12-5 with TRBJ2-5; TRBD2 matches 9 bases. Looked up from germline, CDR1 is LGHNT and CDR2 is FRNRAP. The CDR3 is 21 residues long. V trimming: 2 bases; J trimming: 1 base; junction bases outside the gene matches: 20.

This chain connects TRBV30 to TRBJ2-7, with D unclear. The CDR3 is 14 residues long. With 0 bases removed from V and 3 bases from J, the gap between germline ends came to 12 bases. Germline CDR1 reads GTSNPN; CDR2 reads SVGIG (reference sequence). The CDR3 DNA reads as TGTGCCTGGAGTGTAGGTAGGGTTGGCTACGAGCAGTACTTC. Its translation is CAWSVGRVGYEQYF. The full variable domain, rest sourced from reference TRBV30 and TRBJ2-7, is SQTIHQWPATLVQPVGSPLSLECTVEGTSNPNLYWYRQAAGRGLQLLFYSVGIGQISSEVPQNLSASRPQDRQFILSSKKLLLSDSGFYLCAWSVGRVGYEQYFGPGTRLTVT.

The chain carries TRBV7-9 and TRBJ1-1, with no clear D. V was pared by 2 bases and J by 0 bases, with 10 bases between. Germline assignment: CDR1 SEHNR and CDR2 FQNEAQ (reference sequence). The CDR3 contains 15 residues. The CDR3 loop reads CASSLYPDLNTEAFF. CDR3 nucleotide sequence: TGTGCCAGCAGCTTATATCCAGACTTGAACACTGAAGCTTTCTTT.

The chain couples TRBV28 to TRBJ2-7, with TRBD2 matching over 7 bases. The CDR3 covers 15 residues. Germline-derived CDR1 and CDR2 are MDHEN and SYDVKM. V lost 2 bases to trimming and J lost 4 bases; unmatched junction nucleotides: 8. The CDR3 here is CASSLVGLEAYEQYF. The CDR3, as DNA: TGTGCCAGCAGTTTAGTTGGACTAGAAGCATACGAGCAGTACTTC.

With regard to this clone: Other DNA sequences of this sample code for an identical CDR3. The CDR3 DNA is TGCGCCAGCAGCTTGGTTGGGTCTGGGGCCAACGTCCTGACTTTC. Translating gives CASSLVGSGANVLTF. The chain has TRBV5-1 and TRBJ2-6; D gene uncertain. The CDR3 is 15 residues long. The V end was cut by 0 bases, the J end by 1 base, with 5 bases between. In germline, CDR1 is SGHRS, CDR2 YFSETQ.

The CDR3: CASSLNTGAFTYEQYF. For the CDR3, the DNA is TGTGCCAGCAGCTTGAATACGGGAGCGTTCACCTACGAGCAGTACTTC. The chain combines TRBV5-4 with TRBJ2-7; a weak D match, TRBD2 (6 bases). Trimming removed 1 base from V and 2 bases from J, with 16 bases in between. The CDR3 is 16 amino acids. Germline V lookup: CDR1 SGHNT, CDR2 YYREEE (reference sequence).

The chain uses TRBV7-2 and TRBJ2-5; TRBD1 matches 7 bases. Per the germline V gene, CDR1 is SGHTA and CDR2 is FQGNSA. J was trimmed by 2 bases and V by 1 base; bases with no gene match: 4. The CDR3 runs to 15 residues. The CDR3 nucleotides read TGTGCCAGCAGCTTAGTCCGACAGGGTCAAGAGACCCAGTACTTC. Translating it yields CASSLVRQGQETQYF. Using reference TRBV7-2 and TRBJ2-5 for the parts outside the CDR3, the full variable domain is GAGVSQSPSNKVTEKGKDVELRCDPISGHTALYWYRQSLGQGLEFLIYFQGNSAPDKSGLPSDRFSAERTGGSVSTLTIQRTQQEDSAVYLCASSLVRQGQETQYFGPGTRLLVL.

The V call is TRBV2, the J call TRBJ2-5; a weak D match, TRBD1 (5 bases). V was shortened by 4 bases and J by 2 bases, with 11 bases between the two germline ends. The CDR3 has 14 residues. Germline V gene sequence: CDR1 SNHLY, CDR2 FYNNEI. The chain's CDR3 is CASSVWAGQETQYF. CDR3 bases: TGTGCCAGCAGTGTTTGGGCAGGGCAAGAGACCCAGTACTTC.

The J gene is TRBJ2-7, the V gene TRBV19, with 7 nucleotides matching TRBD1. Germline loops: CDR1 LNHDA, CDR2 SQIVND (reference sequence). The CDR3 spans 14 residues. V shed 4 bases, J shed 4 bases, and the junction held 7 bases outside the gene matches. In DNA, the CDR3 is TGTGCCAGTAGTACAGGGACAGCCCCTTACGAGCAGTACTTC. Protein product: CASSTGTAPYEQYF.

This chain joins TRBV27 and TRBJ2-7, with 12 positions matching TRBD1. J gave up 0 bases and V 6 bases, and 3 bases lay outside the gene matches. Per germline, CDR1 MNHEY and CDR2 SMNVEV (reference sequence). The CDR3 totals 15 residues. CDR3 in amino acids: CASSPGQGASYEQYF. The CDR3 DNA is TGTGCCAGCAGCCCGGGACAGGGGGCCTCCTACGAGCAGTACTTC.

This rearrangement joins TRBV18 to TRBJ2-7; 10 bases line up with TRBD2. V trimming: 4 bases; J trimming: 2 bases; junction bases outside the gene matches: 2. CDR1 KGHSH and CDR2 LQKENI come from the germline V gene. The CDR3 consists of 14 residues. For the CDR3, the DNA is TGTGCCAGCTCACGCGGGACTAGCGCCTACGAGCAGTACTTC. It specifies CASSRGTSAYEQYF.

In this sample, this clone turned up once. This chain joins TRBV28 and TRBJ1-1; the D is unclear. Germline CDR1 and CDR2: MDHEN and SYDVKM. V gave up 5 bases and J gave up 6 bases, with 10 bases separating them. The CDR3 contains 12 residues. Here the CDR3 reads CASSTILPEAFF. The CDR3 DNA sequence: TGTGCCAGCAGTACGATTCTCCCTGAAGCTTTCTTT.

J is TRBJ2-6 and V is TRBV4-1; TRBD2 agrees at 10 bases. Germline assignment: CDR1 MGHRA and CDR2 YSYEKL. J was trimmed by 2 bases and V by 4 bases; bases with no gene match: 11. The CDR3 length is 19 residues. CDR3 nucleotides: TGCGCCAGCAGCCGGGGGCTAGCGGGAGTTGGGACTGGGGCCAACGTCCTGACTTTC. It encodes CASSRGLAGVGTGANVLTF.

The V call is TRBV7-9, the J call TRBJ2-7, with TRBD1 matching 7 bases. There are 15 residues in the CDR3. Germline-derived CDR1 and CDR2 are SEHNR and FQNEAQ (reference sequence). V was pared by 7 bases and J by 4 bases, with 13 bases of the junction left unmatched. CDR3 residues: CASTPGDRARYEQYF. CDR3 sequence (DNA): TGTGCCAGCACCCCTGGCGACAGGGCTCGGTACGAGCAGTACTTC.

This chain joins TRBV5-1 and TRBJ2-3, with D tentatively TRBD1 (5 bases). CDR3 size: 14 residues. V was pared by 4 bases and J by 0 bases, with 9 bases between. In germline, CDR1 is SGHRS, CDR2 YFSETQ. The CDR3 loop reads CASSKGVSTDTQYF. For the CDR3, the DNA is TGCGCCAGCAGCAAAGGGGTTAGCACAGATACGCAGTATTTT. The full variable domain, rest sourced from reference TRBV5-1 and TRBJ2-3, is KAGVTQTPRYLIKTRGQQVTLSCSPISGHRSVSWYQQTPGQGLQFLFEYFSETQRNKGNFPGRFSGRQFSNSRSEMNVSTLELGDSALYLCASSKGVSTDTQYFGPGTRLTVL.

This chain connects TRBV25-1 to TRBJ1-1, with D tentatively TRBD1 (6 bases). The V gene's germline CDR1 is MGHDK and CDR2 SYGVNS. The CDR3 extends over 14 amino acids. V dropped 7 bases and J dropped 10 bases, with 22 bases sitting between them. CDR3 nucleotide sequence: TGTGCCAGCACCGCACCGCCAGGGGATGGTCGAGCTTTCTTT. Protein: CASTAPPGDGRAFF.

The CDR3 sequence is CASSDRFSDNEQFF. The CDR3 DNA is TGTGCCAGCAGTGACCGATTTTCGGACAATGAGCAGTTCTTC. This chain connects TRBV6-4 to TRBJ2-1; D unclear. The V gene lost 2 bases and the J gene lost 5 bases, with 10 bases spanning the gap. This CDR3 region has 14 residues. The germline gives CDR1 MRHNA, CDR2 SNTAGT.

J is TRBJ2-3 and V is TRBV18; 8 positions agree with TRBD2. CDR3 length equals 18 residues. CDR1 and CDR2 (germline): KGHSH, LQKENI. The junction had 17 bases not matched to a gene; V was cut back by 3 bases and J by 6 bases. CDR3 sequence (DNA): TGTGCCAGCTCACCCGGGATGATTTCGAGACTAGCGATGGATACGCAGTATTTT. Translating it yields CASSPGMISRLAMDTQYF.

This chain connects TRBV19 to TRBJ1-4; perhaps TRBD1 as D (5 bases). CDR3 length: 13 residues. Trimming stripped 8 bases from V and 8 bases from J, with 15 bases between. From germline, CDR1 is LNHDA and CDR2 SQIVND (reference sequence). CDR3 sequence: CASRGAEEEKLFF. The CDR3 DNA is TGTGCCAGTCGCGGGGCAGAGGAGGAAAAACTGTTTTTT.